What follows is one T cell receptor beta chain and its context. Its antigen remains unknown. The CDR3 consists of 16 residues. With V trimmed by 6 bases and J by 3 bases, 4 bases remained unmatched. These data belong to a study of CD8 T cells in ankylosing spondylitis. General study findings and limits: Previously reported in reactive arthritis synovial fluid and blood were some of the motif variants. Ankylosing spondylitis blood appeared to be characterized by a TCR beta motif of several highly homologous variants.

Preparation of TCR beta libraries was done by quantitative 5'-RACE with molecular barcodes. TCRdb redid the calling of the 5' RACE reads with MiXCR, one entry per CDR3 protein. There are roughly 38,000 distinct CDR3 sequences in the sample; 10% occur only once, and around 15% lies in the top ten. V usage is TRBV12-3 or TRBV12-4 and J usage is TRBJ2-3; 15 bases are shared with TRBD2. The TCR originated in a male donor with ankylosing spondylitis or in good health (not recorded which). What was sequenced was blood, either unsorted or a sorted T cell fraction (not recorded which). CDR3 sequence: CASSPGTSGRTDTQYF. CDR3 nucleotides: TGTGCCAGCAGCCCCGGGACTAGCGGGAGGACAGATACGCAGTATTTT.